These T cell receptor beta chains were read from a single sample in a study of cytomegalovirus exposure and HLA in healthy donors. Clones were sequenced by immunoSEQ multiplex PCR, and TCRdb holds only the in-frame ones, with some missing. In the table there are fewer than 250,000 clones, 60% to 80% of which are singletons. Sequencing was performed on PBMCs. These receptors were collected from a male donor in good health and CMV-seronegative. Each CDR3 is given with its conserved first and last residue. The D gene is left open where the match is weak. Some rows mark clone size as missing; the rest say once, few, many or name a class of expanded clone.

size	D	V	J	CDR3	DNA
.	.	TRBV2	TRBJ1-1	CASNSQGNTEAFF	TGTGCCAGCAACTCCCAGGGGAACACTGAAGCTTTCTTT
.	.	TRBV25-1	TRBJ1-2	CASSPNQRGYGYTF	TGTGCCAGCAGTCCAAACCAAAGGGGTTATGGCTACACCTTC
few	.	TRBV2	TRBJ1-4	CASSESAGPNEKLFF	TGTGCCAGCAGTGAATCGGCAGGCCCTAATGAAAAACTGTTTTTT
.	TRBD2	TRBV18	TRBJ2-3	CASSNLAGITDTQYF	TGTGCCAGCTCAAACCTAGCGGGGATCACAGATACGCAGTATTTT
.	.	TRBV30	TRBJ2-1	CAWIDGGWKNNEQFF	TGTGCCTGGATTGATGGCGGTTGGAAAAACAATGAGCAGTTCTTC
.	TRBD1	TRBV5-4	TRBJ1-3	CASSWTGGHGNTIYF	TGTGCCAGCAGCTGGACAGGGGGACATGGAAACACCATATATTTT
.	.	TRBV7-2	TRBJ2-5	CASSRGETQYF	TGTGCCAGCAGCCGAGGGGAGACCCAGTACTTC
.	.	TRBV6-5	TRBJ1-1	CASSYSPVLNTEAFF	TGTGCCAGCAGTTACTCTCCAGTTCTGAACACTGAAGCTTTCTTT
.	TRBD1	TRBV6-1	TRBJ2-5	CASILHRGGETQYF	TGTGCCAGCATCCTACACAGGGGTGGGGAGACCCAGTACTTC
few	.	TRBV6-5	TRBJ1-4	CASSRRTAANEKLFF	TGTGCCAGCAGTCGACGGACAGCAGCTAATGAAAAACTGTTTTTT
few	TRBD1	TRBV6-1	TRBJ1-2	CASSELGTGSYGYTF	TGTGCCAGCAGTGAATTGGGGACAGGGTCCTATGGCTACACCTTC
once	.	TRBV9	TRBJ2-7	CASSAWGDLTPYEQYF	TGTGCCAGCAGCGCGTGGGGGGACCTGACCCCTTACGAGCAGTACTTC
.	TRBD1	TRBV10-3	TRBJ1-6	CATGHTGTENSPLHF	TGTGCCACGGGGCATACCGGGACAGAAAATTCACCCCTCCACTTT
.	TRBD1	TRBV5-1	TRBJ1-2	CASGNRGQNYGYTF	TGCGCCAGCGGGAACAGGGGGCAGAACTATGGCTACACCTTC
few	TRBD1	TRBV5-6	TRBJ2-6	CASHLRGPGANVLTF	TGTGCCAGCCATCTCAGGGGGCCTGGGGCCAACGTCCTGACTTTC
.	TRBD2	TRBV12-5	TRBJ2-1	CASGDSGLAGDNEQFF	TGTGCTAGTGGGGATTCGGGACTAGCGGGAGACAATGAGCAGTTCTTC
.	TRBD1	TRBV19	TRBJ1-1	CASSIQGARTEAFF	TGTGCCAGTAGTATACAGGGGGCGCGGACTGAAGCTTTCTTT
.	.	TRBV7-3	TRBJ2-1	CASSLRSYNEQFF	TGTGCCAGCAGCTTACGCTCCTACAATGAGCAGTTCTTC
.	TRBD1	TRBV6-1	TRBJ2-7	CASSLGTGNSYEQYF	TGTGCCAGCAGTTTAGGGACAGGAAATTCCTACGAGCAGTACTTC
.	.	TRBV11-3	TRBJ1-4	CASSLGAVATNEKLFF	TGTGCCAGCAGCTTAGGTGCGGTCGCAACTAATGAAAAACTGTTTTTT
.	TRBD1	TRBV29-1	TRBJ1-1	CSVWTGGTEAFF	TGCAGCGTTTGGACAGGGGGCACTGAAGCTTTCTTT
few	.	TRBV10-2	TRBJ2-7	CASSESLTSYEQYF	TGCGCCAGCAGTGAGTCTCTAACCTCCTACGAGCAGTACTTC
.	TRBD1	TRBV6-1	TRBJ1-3	CASSEAMGTDGNTIYF	TGTGCCAGCAGTGAAGCGATGGGGACAGATGGAAACACCATATATTTT
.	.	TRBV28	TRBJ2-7	CASSSTGREQYF	TGTGCCAGCAGCTCCACAGGGCGCGAGCAGTACTTC
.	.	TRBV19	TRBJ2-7	CASSPGTGQYSYEQYF	TGTGCCAGTAGTCCTGGGACTGGCCAATATTCCTACGAGCAGTACTTC
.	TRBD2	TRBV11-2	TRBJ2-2	CASSPRLAGVPGELFF	TGTGCCAGCAGCCCCAGACTAGCGGGAGTCCCGGGGGAGCTGTTTTTT